This T cell receptor beta chain appears in the sequencing data of a study of T-cell reconstitution after alpha-beta-depleted transplantation in children (dated by TCRdb to the mid-2010s). Study-wide context: Using TCR repertoire profiling, the study followed T-cell immune reconstitution in a quantitative way in children after TCRalphabeta/CD19-depleted allogeneic hematopoietic cell transplantation. Points the paper makes about the study in general: In some patients, the high TCRbeta diversity seen at day 60 was put down to recipient T cells and intrathymic progenitors that had survived conditioning. Apparently early alphabetaT-cell count recovery about two months after transplant reportedly relied on only several hundred rapidly expanded clones derived from non-depleted graft cells. Hyperexpanded clone frequencies declined over subsequent months; after one year, T-cell counts and TCRbeta diversity were mostly attributed to newly produced T cells.

Libraries were prepared through PCR. Instrument on record: Illumina HiSeq 2500. To normalize quantification of the TCRbeta repertoire, the TCR libraries were built with molecular barcoding that relied on unique molecular identifiers. TCRdb redid the processing of the public reads, applying fastp at Q25 and MiXCR, and retained in-frame beta chains. Rows with a matching CDR3 protein are joined into one entry that keeps the most common DNA and genes. The sample table contains hundreds of thousands of distinct CDR3 sequences; only one count was recorded for around 12% of them. The top ten constitute around 0.8% of the sample. A remark on this clonotype: Its antigen remains undetermined. Base-call qualities are not available, and no considerably larger clone is one nucleotide away.

The sample's treatment or condition label, decoded: allogeneic hematopoietic cell transplantation with graft depleted of TCRalphabeta T cells and CD19 B cells. TCRalphabeta/CD19-depleted allogeneic hematopoietic cell grafts were given to the transplant recipients, all of whom were children. The CDR3 contains 16 residues, cysteine and phenylalanine counted. Just the 48-base CDR3 DNA is kept, in frame starting at base 1. For CDR1 and CDR2, the germline V gene lists MNHNS and SASEGT. The germline V and J ends show losses of 1 base and 0 bases respectively, and no gene match explains 1 base of the junction.

The sample here was PBMCs, taken before TCRalphabeta/CD19-depleted stem cell transplant. The TCR was taken from a girl aged 2 to 9 with congenital amegakaryocytic thrombocytopenia, due to receive a stem cell transplant. The rearrangement joined TRBV6-1 to TRBJ2-1, with TRBD1 matching 9 junction bases. The nucleotide sequence reads as follows: TGTGCCAGCAGTGAAGAGACAGGGGGCTCCTACAATGAGCAGTTCTTC. Its translation is CASSEETGGSYNEQFF.